A selection of T cell receptor beta chains follows, all from one sample in a study of blood T cell repertoires in COVID-19. Generated by immunoSEQ multiplex PCR, the TCRdb table keeps only in-frame clones and is missing some. This table has 180,000 or so clones, 76% appearing once. Source material: peripheral blood. Every receptor here comes from a woman aged 45-60 years with active or convalescent COVID-19. CDR3s include the opening cysteine and the closing phenylalanine or tryptophan. A D gene is named only where the DNA matches it firmly. Only some rows state a clone size, as once, few, many or a class for expanded clones.

j_call d_call v_call clone_size cdr3_aa cdr3_nt
TRBJ1-4 TRBD1 TRBV2 few CASSRQGSNEKLFF TGTGCCAGCAGTCGACAGGGGTCTAATGAAAAACTGTTTTTT
TRBJ1-4 . TRBV19 . CASSHLRSTTNEKLFF TGTGCCAGTAGTCACCTAAGAAGTACAACTAATGAAAAACTGTTTTTT
TRBJ1-2 . TRBV6-2/TRBV6-3 . CASSYSRGNGYTF TGTGCCAGCAGTTACTCGAGAGGGAATGGCTACACCTTC
TRBJ1-1 . TRBV10-3 . CAISAFGGADLNTEAFF TGTGCCATCAGTGCCTTTGGGGGCGCAGATCTTAACACTGAAGCTTTCTTT
TRBJ2-5 . TRBV20-1 . CSASRPLGHQETQYF TGCAGTGCTAGTCGTCCGCTGGGCCACCAAGAGACCCAGTACTTC
TRBJ2-5 TRBD2 TRBV3-1/TRBV3-2 . CASLAGGRGETQYF TGTGCCAGCTTAGCGGGAGGCCGGGGGGAGACCCAGTACTTC
TRBJ1-2 TRBD1 TRBV19 . CASSIQDRANYGYTF TGTGCCAGTAGTATCCAAGACAGGGCAAACTATGGCTACACCTTC
TRBJ2-2 . TRBV12-3/TRBV12-4 few CASSFDTGELFF TGTGCCAGCAGTTTCGACACCGGGGAGCTGTTTTTT
TRBJ1-2 . TRBV28 once CASSLRQVSYGYTF TGTGCCAGCAGTTTACGGCAGGTTTCCTATGGCTACACCTTC
TRBJ2-5 . TRBV5-1 . CASSLGEVPRETQYF TGCGCCAGCAGCTTGGGAGAGGTCCCCCGGGAGACCCAGTACTTC
TRBJ2-1 TRBD2 TRBV5-1 . CASSFTSGSLGEQFF TGCGCCAGCAGCTTTACAAGCGGGAGTCTGGGTGAGCAGTTCTTC
TRBJ1-2 TRBD1 TRBV6-6 once CASSYWGQVYGYTF TGTGCCAGCAGTTACTGGGGACAGGTCTATGGCTACACCTTC
TRBJ1-6 . TRBV30 few CAWSEEGLNSPLHF TGTGCCTGGAGTGAGGAGGGGCTCAATTCACCCCTCCACTTT
TRBJ1-3 . TRBV4-3 once CASSQDPVGTNSGNTIYF TGCGCCAGCAGCCAAGATCCCGTAGGGACAAACTCTGGAAACACCATATATTTT
TRBJ2-7 . TRBV7-3 . CASSPGDTSYEQYF TGTGCCAGCAGCCCCGGGGACACTTCCTACGAGCAGTACTTC
TRBJ1-1 TRBD1 TRBV6-5 . CASSLVPGQSIIAFF TGTGCCAGCAGTTTGGTCCCGGGACAGTCAATTATAGCTTTCTTT
TRBJ1-4 TRBD1 TRBV4-3 . CASSQGGTGGRVGEKLFF TGCGCCAGCAGCCAGGGCGGGACAGGGGGCCGGGTAGGTGAAAAACTGTTTTTT
TRBJ2-2 TRBD1 TRBV19 . CASSRPGQRINGELFF TGTGCCAGTAGCCGTCCGGGACAGCGAATTAACGGGGAGCTGTTTTTT
TRBJ2-1 . TRBV6-5 . CASSYSVTANEQFF TGTGCCAGCAGTTACAGCGTCACGGCCAATGAGCAGTTCTTC
TRBJ1-3 . TRBV3-1/TRBV3-2 . CASSLGGNSGNTIYF TGTGCCAGCAGCCTCGGGGGGAACTCTGGAAACACCATATATTTT
TRBJ2-5 . TRBV5-1 . CASSLQVGETQYF TGCGCCAGCAGCTTACAGGTCGGGGAGACCCAGTACTTC
TRBJ2-2 TRBD1 TRBV18 . CASSPLNRGRNTGELFF TGTGCCAGCTCACCCCTCAACAGGGGTAGGAACACCGGGGAGCTGTTTTTT
TRBJ2-7 TRBD2 TRBV7-6 . CASSLDMGGEQYF TGTGCCAGCAGCTTAGATATGGGGGGGGAGCAGTACTTC
TRBJ2-6 . TRBV5-1 . CASSLGFRVSGANVLTF TGCGCCAGCAGCTTGGGGTTTCGAGTTTCTGGGGCCAACGTCCTGACTTTC
TRBJ1-1 . TRBV21-1 . CASSKAGLTGDTEAFF TGTGCCAGCAGCAAAGCGGGCCTAACAGGGGACACTGAAGCTTTCTTT
TRBJ1-6 . TRBV12-3/TRBV12-4 . CASSSAGRTPLHF TGTGCCAGCAGTAGTGCAGGGCGAACACCCCTCCACTTT
TRBJ2-7 TRBD2 TRBV5-4 . CASSLGTSGGRIPYEQYF TGTGCCAGCAGCTTGGGTACTAGCGGGGGGCGGATCCCCTACGAGCAGTACTTC
TRBJ1-1 TRBD1 TRBV30 once CAWSPDIGQGNTEAFF TGTGCCTGGAGCCCTGATATAGGACAGGGGAACACTGAAGCTTTCTTT
TRBJ2-3 . TRBV6-1 . CASSERADTQYF TGTGCCAGCAGTGAACGTGCAGATACGCAGTATTTT
TRBJ2-1 TRBD2 TRBV4-1 . CASSQNRGTSSNNEQFF TGCGCCAGCAGCCAAAACCGGGGGACTAGCAGTAACAATGAGCAGTTCTTC
TRBJ2-3 . TRBV4-2 . CASSQDSGITDTQYF TGTGCCAGCAGCCAAGATAGCGGTATCACAGATACGCAGTATTTT
TRBJ2-3 . TRBV5-1 . CASSLGQSTDTQYF TGCGCCAGCAGCTTGGGACAGAGCACAGATACGCAGTATTTT
TRBJ1-5 . TRBV19 . CASSIHHGREKPQHF TGTGCCAGTAGTATTCATCACGGCAGGGAAAAGCCCCAGCATTTT
TRBJ2-6 . TRBV27 once CASSLSGRGAGANVLTF TGTGCCAGCAGTTTATCGGGGAGGGGGGCTGGGGCCAACGTCCTGACTTTC
TRBJ2-1 TRBD2 TRBV7-6 . CASSATSGSYNEQFF TGTGCCAGCAGCGCAACTAGCGGCTCCTACAATGAGCAGTTCTTC
TRBJ1-3 . TRBV5-1 . CASSGAASGNTIYF TGCGCCAGCAGTGGCGCAGCGTCTGGAAACACCATATATTTT
TRBJ1-5 . TRBV19 . CATSLGGSNQPQHF TGTGCCACCTCGTTGGGGGGGAGCAATCAGCCCCAGCATTTT
TRBJ1-4 . TRBV6-5 . CASKKSADNEKLFF TGTGCCAGCAAGAAATCAGCGGATAATGAAAAACTGTTTTTT
TRBJ2-5 TRBD2 TRBV29-1 . CSAQPTSGRQETQYF TGCAGCGCTCAACCGACTAGCGGGAGGCAAGAGACCCAGTACTTC
TRBJ2-3 . TRBV6-5 . CASSRSPDTQYF TGTGCCAGCAGTCGGTCCCCAGATACGCAGTATTTT
TRBJ2-3 TRBD2 TRBV7-9 . CASSLGLAGYSTDTQYF TGTGCCAGCAGCTTAGGTCTAGCGGGCTATAGCACAGATACGCAGTATTTT